This section outlines one T cell receptor beta chain sequence together with its context. Its antigen target is currently unknown. Base qualities were left out, and no much larger clone turns up one base away. TCRbeta CDR3 regions were amplified from genomic DNA by means of the immunoSEQ Assay, a bias-controlled multiplex PCR. In the original analysis: The number of nucleated cells in each sample was estimated from the amplification of reference gene primers within the assay. To quantify the absolute abundance of each unique TCRbeta CDR3 rearrangement, sequence reads were collapsed and filtered. For each sample, productive Simpson clonality was calculated as the square root of Simpson's diversity index across productive rearrangements. In TCRdb, the immuneACCESS table is reduced to in-frame sequences with V and J assigned. These tables do not hold every clone; where another copy was compared, an unresolved V gene accounts for under half, and the others remain unexplained. The V and J calls and the clone size are those of that table, but D and trimming were determined from the DNA. The sample includes some 230,000 clones, with over 75% observed a single time. The ten most abundant clones make up roughly 3% of the sample.

Trimming removed 10 bases from V and 0 bases from J, leaving 10 bases between the germline ends. From cysteine to phenylalanine, the CDR3 is 13 amino acids long. The DNA shown is the 39-base CDR3, in frame from base 1. CDR1 and CDR2 (WSHSY, SAAADI) derive from the germline V gene. These data come from a study of blood T cell repertoires in COVID-19 (dated by TCRdb to about 2020). At the level of the whole study: Samples from collaborators originated in the United States, Italy and Spain and spanned both the acute and convalescent phases of COVID-19. The prospective study material was composed of cDNA or gDNA derived from T cells, B-cell-depleted T cells, or PBMCs. Subjects who had been exposed to COVID-19, were actively infected with it, or had recovered from it provided the deeply sampled blood TCRbeta repertoires that made up the dataset. The repertoires were released in a freely available public database intended as a resource for research on the immune response to SARS-CoV-2. Samples came from the ongoing ImmuneRACE study (first 160 participants) plus 1,254 subjects from 6 global collaborators. Nearly every sample came with metadata listing a de-identified subject ID, COVID-19 status, age in years and sex. Where available, HLA class I and class II types were taken from metadata supplied by the sample provider and were not determined by assay-based typing. The investigation overall reported the following: The amount of clinical and demographic metadata varied by source and participant and was provided uncurated.

Participants in the prospective study were aged roughly 18 to 90 years, lived in 20 to 25 United States geographic areas, and enrolled through a virtual design. To assign participants to cohorts, the prospective study relied on clinical history that participants themselves reported in a screening survey and a study questionnaire. Each participant in the prospective study had whole blood, serum and a nasopharyngeal or oropharyngeal swab collected by mobile phlebotomists. Prospective study participants could optionally give additional blood draws and questionnaires over a roughly 2-month period. Prospective study blood samples were shipped either frozen or at room temperature before DNA extraction.

This receptor was obtained from a woman under 30 in a cohort exposed to, infected with or recovered from COVID-19 (not recorded which). Recombination linked TRBV10-2 to TRBJ1-3; no D gene can be assigned with confidence. Sequencing was performed on PBMCs or T cells enriched from blood (not recorded which). Here the CDR3 is given as CATRSSSGNTIYF. The DNA reads as follows: TGCGCCACCCGGTCGAGCTCTGGAAACACCATATATTTT.